Listed below are T cell receptor beta chains from one sample, sequenced in a study of shared clonotypes between healthy human individuals. TCRdb's copy holds only in-frame clones and misses some; the assay was immunoSEQ multiplex PCR. The data show approximately 320,000 clones, over 75% seen once. The specimen was memory CD8+ T cells sorted from blood. All receptors come from a man aged 18 to 30 in good health. Each CDR3 is given with its conserved first and last residue. The D gene is left open where the match is weak. Only part of the rows carry a size: once, few, many, or a class if the clone is expanded.

TRBD2	once	TRBV4-1	TRBJ2-7	CASSQGLAGEYDEQYF	TGCGCCAGCAGCCAAGGACTAGCGGGAGAGTACGACGAGCAGTACTTC
TRBD2	-	TRBV5-1	TRBJ2-1	CASSTGLAGIGSYNEQFF	TGCGCCAGCAGCACGGGACTAGCGGGGATCGGGTCCTACAATGAGCAGTTCTTC
-	-	TRBV4-3	TRBJ1-6	CASSQDRLNSPLHF	TGCGCCAGCAGCCAAGACCGATTAAATTCACCCCTCCACTTT
TRBD2	-	TRBV7-8	TRBJ2-5	CASSLEAGGQETQYF	TGTGCCAGCAGCTTAGAAGCGGGGGGGCAAGAGACCCAGTACTTC
TRBD2	-	TRBV5-6	TRBJ2-3	CASSLAGNPDTQYF	TGTGCCAGCAGCCTAGCGGGGAACCCAGATACGCAGTATTTT
-	-	TRBV6-1	TRBJ1-6	CASSVGVDARYNSPLHF	TGTGCCAGCAGTGTGGGGGTAGACGCTCGCTATAATTCACCCCTCCACTTT
TRBD2	few	TRBV30	TRBJ2-7	CAWSVGLAGERLHEQYF	TGTGCCTGGAGCGTCGGACTAGCGGGGGAGCGTTTGCACGAGCAGTACTTC
-	-	TRBV7-2	TRBJ2-7	CASSPIGSYEQYF	TGTGCCAGCAGCCCGATCGGTAGCTACGAGCAGTACTTC
-	-	TRBV9	TRBJ2-2	CASSSPRDGLTGELFF	TGTGCCAGCAGCTCGCCACGGGACGGACTGACCGGGGAGCTGTTTTTT
-	-	TRBV19	TRBJ2-7	CASSGGGSYEQYF	TGTGCCAGTAGTGGGGGAGGCAGCTACGAGCAGTACTTC
TRBD2	-	TRBV5-1	TRBJ2-1	CASSLDLAGGLQGGYNEQFF	TGCGCCAGCAGCTTGGATCTAGCGGGGGGACTACAAGGTGGATACAATGAGCAGTTCTTC
-	-	TRBV6-6	TRBJ1-2	CASSYKSHKGYTF	TGTGCCAGCAGTTACAAATCCCATAAGGGCTACACCTTC
TRBD1	-	TRBV5-1	TRBJ1-1	CASKRDRDNTEAFF	TGCGCCAGCAAGAGGGACAGGGATAACACTGAAGCTTTCTTT
-	-	TRBV29-1	TRBJ1-1	CSVGWTGNTEAFF	TGCAGCGTTGGTTGGACGGGGAACACTGAAGCTTTCTTT
-	-	TRBV6-1	TRBJ2-1	CASSELAGSLYNEQFF	TGTGCCAGCAGTGAGTTGGCAGGCTCACTCTACAATGAGCAGTTCTTC
TRBD1	-	TRBV7-9	TRBJ2-7	CASSLAVETGNAYEQYF	TGTGCCAGCAGCTTAGCTGTCGAGACAGGGAACGCCTACGAGCAGTACTTC
-	-	TRBV10-2	TRBJ1-5	CASSERGAGQPQHF	TGCGCCAGCAGTGAACGGGGGGCGGGACAGCCCCAGCATTTT
-	-	TRBV6-5	TRBJ1-1	CASSSYREANTEAFF	TGTGCCAGCAGTTCTTACAGGGAAGCGAACACTGAAGCTTTCTTT
-	-	TRBV27	TRBJ2-1	CASKGRAYNEQFF	TGTGCCAGCAAGGGCCGGGCGTACAATGAGCAGTTCTTC
TRBD1	-	TRBV6-6	TRBJ1-4	CASRGGEGGSEKLFF	TGTGCCAGCAGAGGGGGCGAAGGGGGCTCTGAAAAACTGTTTTTT
TRBD1	-	TRBV30	TRBJ1-1	CAWSFRDRNTEAFF	TGTGCCTGGAGTTTCCGGGACAGGAACACTGAAGCTTTCTTT
TRBD2	-	TRBV10-2	TRBJ2-5	CASSELPAGEPKETQYF	TGCGCCAGCAGTGAGCTCCCAGCGGGAGAACCAAAAGAGACCCAGTACTTC
TRBD2	once	TRBV29-1	TRBJ2-1	CSVGLAGAPRPNEQFF	TGCAGCGTTGGGCTAGCGGGGGCACCGCGTCCCAATGAGCAGTTCTTC
-	-	TRBV13	TRBJ2-3	CASSLFGGIKIDTQYF	TGTGCCAGCAGCTTATTTGGTGGCATAAAGATAGATACGCAGTATTTT
TRBD1	-	TRBV15	TRBJ2-2	CATSRVPGTGTNTGELFF	TGTGCCACCAGCAGAGTTCCGGGGACAGGGACGAACACCGGGGAGCTGTTTTTT
-	-	TRBV11-3	TRBJ2-2	CASSLGRPTGELFF	TGTGCCAGCAGCTTAGGCAGGCCCACCGGGGAGCTGTTTTTT
TRBD2	once	TRBV7-9	TRBJ2-3	CASSLGLAGGVSRTDTQYF	TGTGCCAGCAGCCTCGGTCTAGCGGGAGGAGTGTCTAGGACAGATACGCAGTATTTT
-	-	TRBV9	TRBJ1-1	CASGLGNTEAFF	TGTGCCAGCGGGTTGGGGAACACTGAAGCTTTCTTT
-	-	TRBV4-3	TRBJ1-6	CASSQGDASSYNSPLHF	TGCGCCAGCAGCCAAGGTGACGCGAGCTCCTATAATTCACCCCTCCACTTT
-	-	TRBV2	TRBJ2-1	CASSVPAWSYNEQFF	TGTGCCAGCAGTGTACCGGCTTGGTCCTACAATGAGCAGTTCTTC
TRBD2	-	TRBV13	TRBJ2-5	CASSLVSGSGETQYF	TGTGCCAGCAGCTTAGTGAGCGGGAGCGGTGAGACCCAGTACTTC
-	-	TRBV4-1	TRBJ2-7	CASSQEPDSWREQYF	TGCGCCAGCAGCCAAGAACCTGACTCGTGGAGAGAGCAGTACTTC
-	once	TRBV16	TRBJ2-1	CASSQSAVSYNEQFF	TGTGCCAGCAGCCAATCAGCGGTCTCCTACAATGAGCAGTTCTTC
-	-	TRBV27	TRBJ2-7	CASSYNYRGSYEQYF	TGTGCCAGCAGTTACAACTACAGAGGCTCCTACGAGCAGTACTTC
-	once	TRBV30	TRBJ2-7	CAWSAGEEQYF	TGTGCCTGGAGTGCAGGTGAGGAGCAGTACTTC
-	-	TRBV28	TRBJ2-3	CASSGLTLSTDTQYF	TGTGCCAGCTCGGGTCTTACTCTAAGCACAGATACGCAGTATTTT
TRBD2	-	TRBV29-1	TRBJ2-5	CSVDSGETQYF	TGCAGCGTTGATAGCGGGGAGACCCAGTACTTC
-	-	TRBV7-9	TRBJ1-2	CASRQSNYGYTF	TGTGCCAGCCGACAGAGTAACTATGGCTACACCTTC
-	-	TRBV7-5	TRBJ2-7	CARSLGVPGGCREDSEQYF	TGTGCCAGAAGCTTAGGGGTCCCAGGGGGCTGTCGGGAGGATTCCGAGCAGTACTTC
-	-	TRBV6-5	TRBJ1-1	CASRDRSGNTEAFF	TGTGCCAGCAGAGACAGGAGCGGGAACACTGAAGCTTTCTTT
TRBD1	-	TRBV29-1	TRBJ2-5	CSVDRGLDETQYF	TGCAGCGTTGACAGGGGGCTGGATGAGACCCAGTACTTC
TRBD2	few	TRBV6-5	TRBJ2-7	CASAVASGYHEQYF	TGTGCCAGCGCGGTAGCTAGCGGGTACCACGAGCAGTACTTC
TRBD2	many	TRBV4-3	TRBJ2-1	CASSQEWGGSSGSYNEQFF	TGCGCCAGCAGCCAAGAGTGGGGGGGATCGAGCGGCTCCTACAATGAGCAGTTCTTC